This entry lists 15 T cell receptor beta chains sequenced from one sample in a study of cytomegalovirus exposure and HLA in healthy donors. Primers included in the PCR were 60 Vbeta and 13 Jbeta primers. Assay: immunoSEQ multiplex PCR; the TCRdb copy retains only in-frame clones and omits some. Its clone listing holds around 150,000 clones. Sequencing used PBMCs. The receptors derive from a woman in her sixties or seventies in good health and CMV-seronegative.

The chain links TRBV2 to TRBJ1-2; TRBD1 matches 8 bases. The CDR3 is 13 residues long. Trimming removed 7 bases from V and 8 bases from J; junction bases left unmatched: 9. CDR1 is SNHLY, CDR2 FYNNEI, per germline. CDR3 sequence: CASTRDRSSGYTF. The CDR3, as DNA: TGTGCCAGCACCCGGGACAGGAGTAGCGGCTACACCTTC.

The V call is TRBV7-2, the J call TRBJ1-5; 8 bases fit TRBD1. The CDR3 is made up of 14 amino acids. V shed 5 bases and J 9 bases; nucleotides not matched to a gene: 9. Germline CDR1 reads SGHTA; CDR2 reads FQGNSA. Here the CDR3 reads CASSPRQGTRPQHF. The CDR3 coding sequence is TGTGCCAGCAGCCCTCGACAGGGGACGCGGCCCCAGCATTTT.

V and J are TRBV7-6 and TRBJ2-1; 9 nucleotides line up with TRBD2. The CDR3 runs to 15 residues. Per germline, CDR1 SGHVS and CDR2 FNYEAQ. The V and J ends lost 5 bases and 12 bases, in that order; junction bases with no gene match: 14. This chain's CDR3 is CASSPGGNSGSAQFF. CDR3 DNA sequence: TGTGCCAGCAGCCCCGGGGGTAATAGCGGGAGTGCGCAGTTCTTC.

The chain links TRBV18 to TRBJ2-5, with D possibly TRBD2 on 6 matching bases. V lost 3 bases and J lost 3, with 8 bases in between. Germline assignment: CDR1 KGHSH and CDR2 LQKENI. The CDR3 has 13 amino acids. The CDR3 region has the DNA TGTGCCAGCTCACCGGGGGGAGAAGAGACCCAGTACTTC. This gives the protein CASSPGGEETQYF.

The CDR3 DNA reads as TGTGCCAGCAGCGAGATGCGGAGGGGTAGCACAGATACGCAGTATTTT. Its protein product is CASSEMRRGSTDTQYF. The chain has TRBV2 and TRBJ2-3, with D perhaps TRBD2 (6 bases). With 6 bases removed from V and 0 bases from J, the gap between germline ends came to 16 bases. This CDR3 comprises 16 residues. Germline loops: CDR1 SNHLY, CDR2 FYNNEI.

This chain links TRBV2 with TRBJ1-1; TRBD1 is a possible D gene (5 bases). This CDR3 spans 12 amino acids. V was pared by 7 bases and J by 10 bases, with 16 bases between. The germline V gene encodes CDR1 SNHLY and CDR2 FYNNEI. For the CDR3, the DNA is TGTGCCAGCACCCTGGGGCAGGGTGGAGCTTTCTTT. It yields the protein CASTLGQGGAFF.

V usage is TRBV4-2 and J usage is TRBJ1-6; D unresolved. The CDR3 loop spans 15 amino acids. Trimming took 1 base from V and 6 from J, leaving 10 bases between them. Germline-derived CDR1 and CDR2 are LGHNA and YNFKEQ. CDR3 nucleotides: TGTGCCAGCAGCCAAGGGAGGAGGGTTAATTCACCCCTCCACTTT. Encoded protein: CASSQGRRVNSPLHF.

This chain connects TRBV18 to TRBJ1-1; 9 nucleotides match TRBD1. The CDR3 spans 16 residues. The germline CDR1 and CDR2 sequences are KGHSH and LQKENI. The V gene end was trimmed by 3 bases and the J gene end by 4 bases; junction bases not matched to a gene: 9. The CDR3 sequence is CASSPDRGLWGTEAFF. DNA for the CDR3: TGTGCCAGCTCACCCGACAGGGGGTTGTGGGGCACTGAAGCTTTCTTT.

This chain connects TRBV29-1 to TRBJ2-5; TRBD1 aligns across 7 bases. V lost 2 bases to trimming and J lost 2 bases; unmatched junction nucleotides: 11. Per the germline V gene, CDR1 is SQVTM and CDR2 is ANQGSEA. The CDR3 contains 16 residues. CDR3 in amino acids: CSVEMPDRVPQETQYF. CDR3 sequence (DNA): TGCAGCGTTGAAATGCCCGACAGGGTCCCGCAAGAGACCCAGTACTTC.

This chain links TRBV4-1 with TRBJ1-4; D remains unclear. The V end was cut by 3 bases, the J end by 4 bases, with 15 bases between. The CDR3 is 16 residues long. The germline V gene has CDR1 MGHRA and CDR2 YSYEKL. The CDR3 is CASSHVGRSLNEKLFF. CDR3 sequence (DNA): TGCGCCAGCAGCCATGTCGGGAGGTCACTTAATGAAAAACTGTTTTTT.

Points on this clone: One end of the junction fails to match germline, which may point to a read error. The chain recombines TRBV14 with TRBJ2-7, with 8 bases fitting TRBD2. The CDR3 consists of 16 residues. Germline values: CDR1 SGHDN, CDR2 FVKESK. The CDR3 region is CAGSQVERGISYEQYF. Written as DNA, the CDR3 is TGTGCCGGCAGCCAAGTGGAGCGGGGGATCTCCTACGAGCAGTACTTC. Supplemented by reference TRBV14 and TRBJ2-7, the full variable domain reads EAGVTQFPSHSVIEKGQTVTLRCDPISGHDNLYWYRRVMGKEIKFLLHFVKESKQDESGMPNNRFLAERTGGTYSTLKVQPAELEDSGVYFCAGSQVERGISYEQYFGPGTRLTVT.

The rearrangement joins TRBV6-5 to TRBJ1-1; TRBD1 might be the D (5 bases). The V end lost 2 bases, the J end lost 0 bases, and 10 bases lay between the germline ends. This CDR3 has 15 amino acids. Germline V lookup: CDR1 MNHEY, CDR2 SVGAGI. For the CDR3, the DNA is TGTGCCAGCAGTTACAGGGAGGGGCTGAACACTGAAGCTTTCTTT. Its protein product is CASSYREGLNTEAFF.

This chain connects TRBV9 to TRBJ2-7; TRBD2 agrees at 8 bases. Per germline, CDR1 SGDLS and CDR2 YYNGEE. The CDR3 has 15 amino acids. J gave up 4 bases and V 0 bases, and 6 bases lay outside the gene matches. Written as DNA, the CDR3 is TGTGCCAGCAGCGTAGGGGGACTAGATCCATACGAGCAGTACTTC. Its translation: CASSVGGLDPYEQYF.

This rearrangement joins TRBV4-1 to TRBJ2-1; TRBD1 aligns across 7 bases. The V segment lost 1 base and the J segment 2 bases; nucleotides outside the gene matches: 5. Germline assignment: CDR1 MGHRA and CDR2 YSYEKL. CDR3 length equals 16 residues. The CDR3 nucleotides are TGCGCCAGCAGCCAAGGGTATGGACAGGCCTACAATGAGCAGTTCTTC. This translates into CASSQGYGQAYNEQFF.

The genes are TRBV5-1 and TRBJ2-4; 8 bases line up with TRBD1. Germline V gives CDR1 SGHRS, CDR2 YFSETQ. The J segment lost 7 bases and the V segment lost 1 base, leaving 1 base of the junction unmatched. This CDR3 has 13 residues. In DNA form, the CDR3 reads TGCGCCAGCAGCTTGACAGGGGGGAACATTCAGTACTTC. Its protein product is CASSLTGGNIQYF.